These 10 T cell receptor beta chains originate from one sample sequenced in a study of blood T cells in healthy people across ages (dated by TCRdb to about 2015). Library method: 5' RACE. The instrument was an Illumina HiSeq 2500. A second PCR of roughly 7 to 12 cycles was run with a J-beta primer mix and a sample-barcoded 5' primer. TCRdb reran the public reads through fastp at Q25 and MiXCR, keeping productive beta chains. Each entry merges the rows of one CDR3 protein and shows their most common DNA and genes. In this sample the table shows 850,000 to 1,300,000 distinct CDR3 sequences, 45% of which occur a single time. The ten top clones hold under 20% of the sample. Input material: blood. The receptors here all came from a woman in her sixties or seventies in good health.

This chain connects TRBV20-1 to TRBJ2-7; 10 bases align to TRBD2. Germline CDR1 is DFQATT and CDR2 is SNEGSKA (reference sequence). J was trimmed by 3 bases and V by 3 bases; bases with no gene match: 11. The CDR3 loop spans 16 amino acids. The CDR3: CSASALAGVQGYEQYF. As DNA, the CDR3 is TGCAGTGCTAGTGCCCTAGCGGGAGTCCAAGGCTACGAGCAGTACTTC.

This clonotype was observed a handful of times. The genes are TRBV12-3 or TRBV12-4 and TRBJ1-5; the match to TRBD1 covers 9 bases. V was pared by 4 bases and J by 6 bases, with 10 bases of the junction left unmatched. The CDR3 is 16 residues long. CDR3 nucleotides: TGTGCCAGCAGTTGGGTTGGGACAGGGCAGGGTCAGCCCCAGCATTTT. Translated: CASSWVGTGQGQPQHF.

The rearrangement joins TRBV20-1 to TRBJ2-3; TRBD2 might be the D (6 bases). Germline-derived CDR1 and CDR2 are DFQATT and SNEGSKA (reference sequence). Trimming cost V 6 bases and J 14 bases, with 18 bases left between them. The CDR3 extends over 11 amino acids. The chain's CDR3 is CSARAGSIGYF. Written as DNA, the CDR3 is TGCAGTGCCCGGGCGGGGTCGATTGGGTATTTT.

In this sample, this clonotype turned up many times. The chain recombines TRBV29-1 with TRBJ2-7; D unclear. In germline, CDR1 is SQVTM, CDR2 ANQGSEA. This CDR3 region has 14 residues. The V gene lost 0 bases and the J gene lost 4 bases, with 13 bases spanning the gap. DNA of the CDR3: TGCAGCGTTGAAGATCGTAACACCAGATACGAGCAGTACTTC. Encoded protein: CSVEDRNTRYEQYF.

This clonotype was found a few times. V is TRBV12-3 or TRBV12-4 and J is TRBJ2-5; 8 bases match TRBD1. CDR3 length equals 17 residues. V lost 3 bases to trimming and J lost 4 bases; unmatched junction nucleotides: 13. The CDR3 DNA sequence: TGTGCCAGCAGTTTCTCTCGAACAGGGGGAGTTGTAGAGACCCAGTACTTC. This sequence encodes CASSFSRTGGVVETQYF.

This clonotype was seen more than once but under ten times. This chain links TRBV11-2 with TRBJ2-1, with a tentative D call TRBD1 (6 bases). Between the trimmed V and J ends, which lost 4 bases and 0 bases, there was a span of 10 bases. CDR1 and CDR2 from the germline V gene are SGHAT and FQNNGV. This CDR3 contains 15 residues. The CDR3 coding sequence is TGTGCCAGCAGCTCCGGCAGGGGCTCCTACAATGAGCAGTTCTTC. Translating it yields CASSSGRGSYNEQFF.

The J gene is TRBJ2-7, the V gene TRBV20-1; TRBD2 matches 7 bases. Germline loops: CDR1 DFQATT, CDR2 SNEGSKA (reference sequence). CDR3 length equals 13 residues. Unmatched junction bases numbered 7, after V lost 6 bases and J lost 2 bases. The CDR3 sequence: CSATEAGPYEQYF. Written as DNA, the CDR3 is TGCAGTGCCACAGAAGCGGGACCCTACGAGCAGTACTTC.

The chain links TRBV20-1 to TRBJ2-1; a weak D match, TRBD1 (5 bases). Germline lookup yields CDR1 DFQATT and CDR2 SNEGSKA (reference sequence). CDR3 size: 16 residues. Trimming cost V 0 bases and J 2 bases, with 14 bases left between them. The CDR3 loop is CSARDWRQSPYNEQFF. The CDR3 DNA reads as TGCAGTGCTAGAGATTGGAGACAGTCCCCCTACAATGAGCAGTTCTTC.

The chain combines TRBV11-2 with TRBJ2-1, with D maybe TRBD2 (6 bases). This CDR3 has 17 amino acids. Per germline, CDR1 SGHAT and CDR2 FQNNGV. The germline V and J ends were trimmed by 4 bases and 4 bases, with 20 bases remaining between them. The chain's CDR3 is CASSSPVGGPAYNEQFF. DNA of the CDR3: TGTGCCAGCAGCTCGCCCGTTGGAGGGCCAGCATACAATGAGCAGTTCTTC.

This clonotype has a handful of counts. The CDR3 protein is CASSSAPGGSYEQYF. CDR3 in DNA: TGTGCCAGCAGTTCAGCACCAGGGGGTTCCTACGAGCAGTACTTC. V gene TRBV27 combines with J gene TRBJ2-7; 7 nucleotides align to TRBD1. The CDR3 runs to 15 residues. Germline CDR1 MNHEY, CDR2 SMNVEV (reference sequence). Trimming at V came to 4 bases and at J to 1 base, leaving 7 bases not matched to a gene.